The clone carrying this T cell receptor (beta chain) was counted ten times or more. The read is 3 residues too short to cover the CDR3 end, so that end is filled in from the germline J gene. Other DNA sequences of this sample code for an identical CDR3. V shed 4 bases, J shed 0 bases, and the junction held 2 bases outside the gene matches. Germline V gives CDR1 ENHRY, CDR2 SYGVKD. The CDR3 length is 14 residues. This entry comes from a study of T cell clonality in common variable immunodeficiency. The table came from immunoSEQ multiplex PCR; TCRdb's copy has only in-frame clones and leaves some out. This sample has tens of thousands of clones, each found more than once.

The chain employs TRBV10-3 and TRBJ2-7; TRBD2 matches at 8 bases. The clonotype was recovered from a person aged 18-69 years in good health. The sequenced material came from peripheral blood mononuclear cells. The CDR3 is CAISVGTSSYEQYF. The covered CDR3 bases are TGTGCCATCAGTGTAGGGACTAGCTCCTACGAG.